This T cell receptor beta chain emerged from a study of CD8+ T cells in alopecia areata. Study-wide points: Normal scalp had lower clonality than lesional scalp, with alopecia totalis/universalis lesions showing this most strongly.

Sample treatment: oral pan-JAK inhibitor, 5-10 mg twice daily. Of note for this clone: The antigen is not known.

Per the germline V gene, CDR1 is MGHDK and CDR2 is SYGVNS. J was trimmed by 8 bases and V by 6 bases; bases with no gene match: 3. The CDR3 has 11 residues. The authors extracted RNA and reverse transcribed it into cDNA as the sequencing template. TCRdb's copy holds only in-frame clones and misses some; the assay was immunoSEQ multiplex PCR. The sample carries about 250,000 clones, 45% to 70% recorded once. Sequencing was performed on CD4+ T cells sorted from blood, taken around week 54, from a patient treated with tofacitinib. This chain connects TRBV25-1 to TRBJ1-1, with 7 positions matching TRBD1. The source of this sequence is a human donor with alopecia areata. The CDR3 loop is CASRGQTEAFF. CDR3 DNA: TGTGCCAGCAGGGGACAGACCGAAGCTTTCTTT.